These 2 T cell receptor beta chains were all obtained from the same sample, sequenced in a study of blood T cell repertoires in COVID-19. Assay used: immunoSEQ multiplex PCR; TCRdb lists only in-frame clones, some missing. This table holds over 70,000 clones, 70% to 85% found once. The specimen was peripheral blood. All receptors derive from an older woman with acute or convalescent COVID-19.

This chain joins TRBV2 and TRBJ2-2; 8 bases line up with TRBD1. CDR1 and CDR2 (germline): SNHLY, FYNNEI. CDR3 length: 16 residues. The J segment lost 1 base and the V segment lost 4 bases, leaving 5 bases of the junction unmatched. The CDR3 sequence is CASSAAGTGNTGELFF. Here the CDR3 DNA reads TGTGCCAGCAGTGCGGCCGGGACAGGGAACACCGGGGAGCTGTTTTTT.

CDR3 coding DNA: TGTGCCACCAGTAGTCCTCTCCCCCAGGGGGACTATGGCTACACCTTC. Translation: CATSSPLPQGDYGYTF. This rearrangement joins TRBV24-1 to TRBJ1-2; 7 positions agree with TRBD1. Per germline, CDR1 KGHDR and CDR2 SFDVKD. The V gene end was trimmed by 6 bases and the J gene end by 3 bases; junction bases not matched to a gene: 12. This CDR3 has 16 residues.